Listed below are T cell receptor beta chains from one sample, sequenced in a study of T cell responses to AZD1222 COVID-19 vaccine. The table came from immunoSEQ multiplex PCR; TCRdb's copy has only in-frame clones and leaves some out. The sample yields roughly 100,000 clones, 93% seen once. This sample comprised peripheral blood, obtained on day 0 of AZD1222 vaccination. These receptors came from an adult in good health. Both conserved end residues are part of each CDR3. The D gene is left open where the match is weak. A row's size may be missing; if present it is once, few, many or a size class.

v_gene	len	j_gene	d_gene	abundance	CDR3nt	CDR3aa
TRBV5-4	16	TRBJ2-1	-	-	TGTGCCAGCAGCTTGGGTATAGCGGACTCCTACAATGAGCAGTTCTTC	CASSLGIADSYNEQFF
TRBV27	14	TRBJ1-5	-	once	TGTGCCAGCAGTTCTGGGGCCAGCAATCAGCCCCAGCATTTT	CASSSGASNQPQHF
TRBV20-1	11	TRBJ2-3	-	-	TGCAGTGCTATGCTCACAGATACGCAGTATTTT	CSAMLTDTQYF
TRBV18	16	TRBJ1-1	TRBD1	-	TGTGCCAGCTCACGCAGCTCAGGGGGACAGGGTACTGAAGCTTTCTTT	CASSRSSGGQGTEAFF
TRBV12-3/TRBV12-4	12	TRBJ2-1	-	-	TGTGCCAGCAGTTTATTAGAGGAGGAGCAGTTCTTC	CASSLLEEEQFF
TRBV5-4	16	TRBJ1-2	TRBD1	-	TGTGCCAGCAGCTTGAGCTGGACAGGGGATGGGTATGGCTACACCTTC	CASSLSWTGDGYGYTF
TRBV21-1	15	TRBJ1-5	-	-	TGTGCCAGCAGCAACGGCGGGAGGTCCTATCAGCCCCAGCATTTT	CASSNGGRSYQPQHF
TRBV28	16	TRBJ1-5	-	-	TGTGCCAGCAGTACCGCCCGGGGCTTCCCCAATCAGCCCCAGCATTTT	CASSTARGFPNQPQHF
TRBV21-1	14	TRBJ2-7	-	-	TGTGCCAGCAGCAAGGGTGGACAGGGCCACGAGCAGTACTTC	CASSKGGQGHEQYF
TRBV18	14	TRBJ2-7	TRBD1	-	TGTGCCAGCTCAGGACAGGGTAACTCCTACGAGCAGTACTTC	CASSGQGNSYEQYF
TRBV9	16	TRBJ2-2	TRBD1	-	TGTGCCAGCGGGTCGACAGGGGGCGTGAGGACCGGGGAGCTGTTTTTT	CASGSTGGVRTGELFF
TRBV14	14	TRBJ1-6	TRBD1	-	TGTGCCAGCAGCCTCGACAGGGGTAATTCACCCCTCCACTTT	CASSLDRGNSPLHF
TRBV14	14	TRBJ2-1	TRBD2	-	TGTGCCAGCAGCCCGAGACTAGCAAGCAATGAGCAGTTCTTC	CASSPRLASNEQFF
TRBV6-1	15	TRBJ1-1	-	-	TGTGCCAGCAGTGAAGTGGGGGGCATGGACACTGAAGCTTTCTTT	CASSEVGGMDTEAFF
TRBV3-1/TRBV3-2	16	TRBJ2-5	TRBD2	-	TGTGCCAGCAGCCGGGGGCTAGCGGGGGGGCAAGAGACCCAGTACTTC	CASSRGLAGGQETQYF
TRBV5-6	13	TRBJ2-7	-	-	TGTGCCAGCAATCCACGTGGACCCTACGAGCAGTACTTC	CASNPRGPYEQYF
TRBV5-5	11	TRBJ2-5	-	-	TGTGCCAGCAGCTTCGAAGAGACCCAGTACTTC	CASSFEETQYF
TRBV14	13	TRBJ2-5	TRBD1	once	TGTGCCAGCAGCAGGACAGGGTTAGAGACCCAGTACTTC	CASSRTGLETQYF
TRBV11-2	14	TRBJ2-2	-	-	TGTGCCAGCAGCCCTTTGCAGGGGATCGGGGAGCTGTTTTTT	CASSPLQGIGELFF
TRBV2	13	TRBJ2-7	-	-	TGTGCCAGCAGCCCGGGGGAGTGGGAGGAGCAGTACTTC	CASSPGEWEEQYF
TRBV27	15	TRBJ1-1	TRBD1	-	TGTGCCAGCAGGGCGTCGGGACAGGGGGTCACTGAAGCTTTCTTT	CASRASGQGVTEAFF
TRBV28	15	TRBJ1-2	-	-	TGTGCCAGCAGTTCAAGCGAGGGTGGGAACTATGGCTACACCTTC	CASSSSEGGNYGYTF
TRBV9	14	TRBJ1-4	-	once	TGTGCCAGCAGCGTAGAGGTCATGGGAGAAAAACTGTTTTTT	CASSVEVMGEKLFF
TRBV28	13	TRBJ2-1	TRBD2	-	TGTGCCAGCACACGGCGGGAGTACAATGAGCAGTTCTTC	CASTRREYNEQFF
TRBV6-5	13	TRBJ2-7	TRBD1	few	TGTGCCAGCAACTACAGGGGCGCCTACGAGCAGTACTTC	CASNYRGAYEQYF
TRBV29-1	12	TRBJ2-2	-	-	TGCAGCGTTGTGGGGAACACCGGGGAGCTGTTTTTT	CSVVGNTGELFF
TRBV2	11	TRBJ1-2	TRBD1	-	TGTGCCAGCGCAGGGGGCTGGGGCTACACCTTC	CASAGGWGYTF
TRBV27	16	TRBJ1-1	TRBD1	-	TGTGCCAGCAGTTTCCACCCGACAGGGGTGCGAACTGAAGCTTTCTTT	CASSFHPTGVRTEAFF
TRBV3-1/TRBV3-2	14	TRBJ2-2	TRBD2	-	TGTGCCAGCAGCCACCCGGGGGGGACCGGGGAGCTGTTTTTT	CASSHPGGTGELFF
TRBV10-3	12	TRBJ2-7	-	-	TGTGCCATCAGTGGAAACAAGAACGAGCAGTACTTC	CAISGNKNEQYF
TRBV6-6	13	TRBJ1-5	-	-	TGTGCCAGCAGTCCCTTCAGGGGTCAGCCCCAGCATTTT	CASSPFRGQPQHF
TRBV18	14	TRBJ2-1	TRBD2	few	TGTGCCAGCTCACCTCTAGCGGGAGACGTTGAGCAGTTCTTC	CASSPLAGDVEQFF
TRBV7-2	14	TRBJ2-7	-	-	TGTGCCAGCAGCCCGACGGGTCGGCCTTTTGAGCAGTACTTC	CASSPTGRPFEQYF
TRBV6-5	13	TRBJ2-7	-	once	TGTGCCAGCAGGAGCAGGGGATGGTACGAGCAGTACTTC	CASRSRGWYEQYF
TRBV4-2	18	TRBJ1-6	-	-	TGTGCCAGCAGCCAAGATCAAAGGGGGAAAGTTCTGTTCTCACCCCTCCACTTT	CASSQDQRGKVLFSPLHF
TRBV9	14	TRBJ2-2	-	-	TGTGCCAGCAGCGTAGCTAGGGGGACCGGGGAGCTGTTTTTT	CASSVARGTGELFF
TRBV18	17	TRBJ2-2	-	-	TGTGCCAGCTCACCCCCGGGGGGCGGCCTGAACACCGGGGAGCTGTTTTTT	CASSPPGGGLNTGELFF
TRBV10-2	14	TRBJ2-1	-	many	TGCGCCAGCAGTGAGCCTAGTCTGGTCGATGAGCAGTTCTTC	CASSEPSLVDEQFF
TRBV7-7	16	TRBJ2-3	TRBD2	-	TGTGCTAGCAGCCCCGGACTAGCCGACAACACAGATACGCAGTATTTT	CASSPGLADNTDTQYF
TRBV6-5	10	TRBJ1-2	-	-	TGTGCCAGCAACCTGTATGGCTACACCTTC	CASNLYGYTF
TRBV9	12	TRBJ2-1	-	-	TGTGCCAGCAGCGTAGTTTCCGATGAGCAGTTCTTC	CASSVVSDEQFF
TRBV20-1	10	TRBJ2-5	-	-	TGCAGTGCTAAGGACTGGACCCAGTACTTC	CSAKDWTQYF
TRBV2	13	TRBJ1-1	-	-	TGTGCCAGCAGTGGTCTGGGGGACACTGAAGCTTTCTTT	CASSGLGDTEAFF
TRBV18	17	TRBJ1-2	TRBD1	-	TGTGCCAGCTCACGGGACCCGCCGACAGGGGCTAACTATGGCTACACCTTC	CASSRDPPTGANYGYTF
TRBV18	15	TRBJ2-3	-	-	TGTGCCAGCTCACTGGGGCTAGACGGCACAGATACGCAGTATTTT	CASSLGLDGTDTQYF